A single sample is the source of the 15 T cell receptor beta chains below, sequenced in a study of T cells in Graves' hyperthyroidism and ophthalmopathy. RNA transcripts provided the source from which TCR beta CDR3 regions were amplified. Primed by the HTBI set, a first-round RT-PCR was run on the TCR CDR3. TCRdb analysed the multiplex PCR reads with MiXCR anew, one entry per CDR3 protein. The sample gives roughly 170,000 distinct CDR3 sequences, approximately 15% of which show up once; 25% to 30% is in the top ten. The specimen sequenced was blood. The receptors originated from a woman in her forties or fifties with Graves' hyperthyroidism.

This clonotype was counted ten times or more. The chain couples TRBV2 to TRBJ2-5, with unresolved D. Trimming cost V 10 bases and J 2 bases, with 14 bases left between them. Germline CDR1 reads SNHLY; CDR2 reads FYNNEI. CDR3 length: 13 amino acids. The CDR3 sequence: CATSSLPQETQYF. CDR3 DNA sequence: TGTGCCACCAGCAGTCTACCTCAAGAGACCCAGTACTTC.

This clonotype came up a few times. The J gene is TRBJ1-2, the V gene TRBV19; D not resolved. Germline V CDR1 and CDR2: LNHDA, SQIVND (reference sequence). CDR3 length equals 16 residues. The CDR3 DNA reads as TGTGCTTGTAGGGAGAGCGCGCAATCACCTAACTATGGCTACACCTTC. Translation gives CACRESAQSPNYGYTF.

This clonotype was seen ten or more times. The J gene is TRBJ2-3, the V gene TRBV5-6; the match to TRBD2 covers 9 bases. The CDR3 is made up of 16 amino acids. V was pared by 2 bases and J by 6 bases, with 10 bases of the junction left unmatched. The germline CDR1 and CDR2 sequences are SGHDT and YYEEEE. CDR3 residues: CASSFRFGGGADTQYF. The CDR3 nucleotides are TGTGCCAGCAGCTTCCGATTCGGCGGGGGGGCGGATACGCAGTATTTT.

This clonotype has ten or more counts. The chain couples TRBV10-3 to TRBJ1-2, with D uncertain. The CDR3 spans 12 residues. V shed 1 base and J shed 1 base, with 1 base lying between them. From germline, CDR1 is ENHRY and CDR2 SYGVKD. The CDR3 sequence is CAISEFNYGYTF. As DNA, the CDR3 is TGTGCCATCAGTGAGTTTAACTATGGCTACACCTTC.

The chain combines TRBV11-2 with TRBJ2-5, with 8 bases aligning to TRBD1. V shed 4 bases and J 1 base; nucleotides not matched to a gene: 8. This CDR3 has 16 residues. The germline gives CDR1 SGHAT, CDR2 FQNNGV. DNA for the CDR3: TGTGCCAGCAGCTACACCGGGACAGGCATCCAAGAGACCCAGTACTTC. Translated, it gives CASSYTGTGIQETQYF.

V is TRBV18 and J is TRBJ2-3; perhaps TRBD2 as D (5 bases). Trimming removed 4 bases from V and 8 bases from J, with 16 bases in between. The length of the CDR3 is 14 residues. CDR1 is KGHSH, CDR2 LQKENI, per germline. The CDR3 here is CASSLLAGDGTQYF. For the CDR3, the DNA is TGTGCCAGCTCACTATTAGCCGGGGATGGTACGCAGTATTTT.

This clonotype was seen repeatedly, ten times or more. V is TRBV12-3 or TRBV12-4 and J is TRBJ1-1; TRBD1 might be the D (5 bases). The CDR3 consists of 14 residues. The V and J ends lost 7 bases and 4 bases respectively, with 16 bases between them. The CDR3 spells CASTKDRGSTEAFF. In nucleotides, the CDR3 is TGTGCCAGCACCAAAGACCGGGGGAGCACTGAAGCTTTCTTT.

This clonotype was picked up many times. The J gene is TRBJ1-1, the V gene TRBV5-1; D call uncertain. This CDR3 has 15 amino acids. Trimming cost V 4 bases and J 1 base, with 14 bases left between them. The germline gives CDR1 SGHRS, CDR2 YFSETQ. Here the CDR3 reads CASSRVGMSNTEAFF. The CDR3 region has the DNA TGCGCCAGCAGCAGGGTTGGAATGTCGAACACTGAAGCTTTCTTT.

This clonotype occurred many times. The CDR3 protein is CASSLGAGGRFEQYF. CDR3 DNA sequence: TGTGCCAGCAGCTTAGGAGCGGGGGGGCGATTCGAGCAGTACTTC. The V and J genes are TRBV13 and TRBJ2-7; TRBD2 agrees at 10 bases. This CDR3 is built from 15 residues. Trimming removed 0 bases from V and 6 bases from J; junction bases left unmatched: 5. The germline CDR1 and CDR2 sequences are PRHDT and FYEKMQ (reference sequence).

This clonotype was seen a handful of times. One end of the junction varies from germline; a read error may be responsible. The chain is built from TRBV9 and TRBJ1-2, with D unresolved. This CDR3 region has 14 residues. The V gene's germline CDR1 is SGDLS and CDR2 YYNGEE. The CDR3 DNA is TGTGCCAGCAGCGTAGATGGGAGAGCCTATGACTACACCTTC. Amino acid sequence: CASSVDGRAYDYTF.

In this sample, this clonotype turned up a few times. The chain employs TRBV28 and TRBJ1-2; D call uncertain. The germline gives CDR1 MDHEN, CDR2 SYDVKM. This CDR3 is built from 12 residues. The V and J ends lost 5 bases and 6 bases respectively, with 10 bases between them. The chain's CDR3 is CASSLGRDGYTF. The CDR3 DNA follows: TGTGCCAGCAGTCTTGGGCGTGATGGCTACACCTTC.

This clonotype was observed many times. V gene TRBV2 combines with J gene TRBJ1-1; D gene uncertain. CDR1 and CDR2 (germline): SNHLY, FYNNEI. The CDR3 has 12 residues. V gave up 8 bases and J gave up 3 bases, with 10 bases separating them. The CDR3, as DNA: TGTGCCAGCTCAATGGGGTACACTGAAGCTTTCTTT. Encoded protein: CASSMGYTEAFF. Looking up the rest from reference TRBV2 and TRBJ1-1 gives the full variable domain: EPEVTQTPSHQVTQMGQEVILRCVPISNHLYFYWYRQILGQKVEFLVSFYNNEISEKSEIFDDQFSVERPDGSNFTLKIRSTKLEDSAMYFCASSMGYTEAFFGQGTRLTVV.

This clonotype showed up many times. The genes are TRBV29-1 and TRBJ1-2, with D possibly TRBD1 on 5 matching bases. Germline assignment: CDR1 SQVTM and CDR2 ANQGSEA. Deletions cut 4 bases from V and 2 bases from J, with 14 bases between. The CDR3 runs 14 residues. DNA for the CDR3: TGCAGCGTTGTTGGAGGGGCCCGGAACTATGGCTACACCTTC. Its translation: CSVVGGARNYGYTF. Full variable domain (missing parts from reference TRBV29-1 and TRBJ1-2): SAVISQKPSRDICQRGTSLTIQCQVDSQVTMMFWYRQQPGQSLTLIATANQGSEATYESGFVIDKFPISRPNLTFSTLTVSNMSPEDSSIYLCSVVGGARNYGYTFGSGTRLTVV.

This clonotype came up many times. The CDR3 loop reads CASSSGTVLQETQYF. CDR3 in DNA: TGCGCCAGCAGCTCGGGGACAGTTCTTCAAGAGACCCAGTACTTC. The chain joins TRBV5-1 to TRBJ2-5; 7 nucleotides agree with TRBD1. V lost 3 bases to trimming and J lost 2 bases; unmatched junction nucleotides: 7. The CDR3 consists of 15 residues. The V gene's germline CDR1 is SGHRS and CDR2 YFSETQ.

This clonotype was counted at least ten times. This chain uses TRBV12-3 or TRBV12-4 with TRBJ2-1; D gene unclear. This CDR3 has 16 residues. The germline V and J ends were trimmed by 6 bases and 7 bases, with 22 bases remaining between them. CDR3 nucleotide sequence: TGTGCCAGCAGCACTAAACAAGGTACCCTTTCAAATGAGCAGTTCTTC. It codes for CASSTKQGTLSNEQFF.